The rows below give T cell receptor beta chains drawn from one sample of a study of control samples from healthy donors and cancer patients. Here immunoSEQ multiplex PCR was the method, and the copy in TCRdb shows in-frame clones only, minus some. The sample lists about 51,000 clones; roughly 80% were seen once. Specimen: blood. The receptor source for this set is a man in his 70s in good health. The CDR3 runs from the conserved cysteine through the conserved F or W. The D gene is left open where the match is weak. Only part of the rows carry a size: once, few, many, or a class if the clone is expanded.

V	J	size	D	CDR3	DNA
TRBV11-2	TRBJ2-2	-	TRBD1	CASSLNRAGGTGELFF	TGTGCCAGCAGCTTAAACAGGGCAGGGGGCACCGGGGAGCTGTTTTTT
TRBV5-5	TRBJ1-2	once	TRBD1	CASSIPGQSGYTF	TGTGCCAGCAGCATACCGGGACAGAGTGGCTACACCTTC
TRBV29-1	TRBJ2-4	once	-	CSVGYKNIQYF	TGCAGCGTTGGCTACAAAAACATTCAGTACTTC
TRBV30	TRBJ1-4	-	-	CAWSRGLNEKLFF	TGTGCCTGGAGTAGGGGGTTGAATGAAAAACTGTTTTTT
TRBV9	TRBJ2-5	-	TRBD1	CASSVTGTAQETQYF	TGTGCCAGCAGCGTCACCGGGACAGCCCAAGAGACCCAGTACTTC
TRBV21-1	TRBJ1-6	-	-	CASSKGAYSYNSPLHF	TGTGCCAGCAGCAAAGGAGCATACTCCTATAATTCACCCCTCCACTTT
TRBV2	TRBJ2-7	-	-	CASAPTPRYEQYF	TGTGCCAGCGCTCCCACGCCCCGCTACGAGCAGTACTTC
TRBV28	TRBJ2-5	-	-	CASSSPQGSPIQETQYF	TGTGCCAGCAGCTCCCCTCAGGGGTCCCCGATCCAAGAGACCCAGTACTTC
TRBV11-2	TRBJ2-1	-	-	CASSLLGGGGEQFF	TGTGCCAGCAGCCTTTTAGGGGGAGGGGGTGAGCAGTTCTTC
TRBV7-8	TRBJ1-2	few	-	CASSRNRVYGYTF	TGTGCCAGCAGCCGAAACAGGGTCTATGGCTACACCTTC
TRBV21-1	TRBJ1-6	-	-	CASSRTGRNNSPLHF	TGTGCCAGCAGTCGGACAGGGCGGAATAATTCACCCCTCCACTTT
TRBV3-1/TRBV3-2	TRBJ1-3	once	-	CASSQSAVGSGNTIYF	TGTGCCAGCAGTCAATCGGCCGTGGGCTCTGGAAACACCATATATTTT
TRBV28	TRBJ1-1	once	-	CASSLGATEAFF	TGTGCCAGCAGTTTAGGTGCTACTGAAGCTTTCTTT
TRBV25-1	TRBJ1-4	-	-	CASTGADASSEKLFF	TGTGCCAGCACGGGTGCAGATGCGTCTAGTGAAAAACTGTTTTTT
TRBV5-8	TRBJ2-5	few	-	CASYSSGIQETQYF	TGTGCCAGCTATTCCTCAGGGATACAAGAGACCCAGTACTTC
TRBV15	TRBJ1-3	many	-	CATSRDRTDGNTIYF	TGTGCCACCAGCAGAGACCGGACAGATGGAAACACCATATATTTT
TRBV28	TRBJ1-5	-	TRBD1	CASRDRHQPQHF	TGTGCCAGTAGGGACAGGCATCAGCCCCAGCATTTT
TRBV28	TRBJ2-3	-	-	CASTSGQGGGADTQYF	TGTGCCAGCACCTCTGGACAGGGCGGGGGTGCAGATACGCAGTATTTT
TRBV2	TRBJ2-7	-	TRBD1	CASRDRGDEQYF	TGTGCCAGCAGGGACAGGGGGGACGAGCAGTACTTC
TRBV6-5	TRBJ1-1	-	-	CASSYESFGATEAFF	TGTGCCAGCAGTTACGAATCTTTCGGAGCCACTGAAGCTTTCTTT
TRBV28	TRBJ1-1	few	-	CASSLGGREVTEAFF	TGTGCCAGCAGTTTGGGGGGGCGTGAAGTCACTGAAGCTTTCTTT
TRBV12-3/TRBV12-4	TRBJ2-5	once	-	CASSGETQYF	TGTGCCAGCAGTGGAGAGACCCAGTACTTC
TRBV28	TRBJ2-2	-	TRBD2	CASSRGSGRAHGELFF	TGTGCCAGCAGTCGGGGTAGCGGGAGGGCCCACGGGGAGCTGTTTTTT
TRBV5-1	TRBJ1-4	-	TRBD1	CASSPQGAEEKLFF	TGCGCCAGCAGCCCACAGGGGGCTGAGGAAAAACTGTTTTTT
TRBV12-3/TRBV12-4	TRBJ1-2	-	-	CASRLEEGGYTF	TGTGCCAGCCGCTTGGAGGAGGGTGGCTACACCTTC
TRBV7-6	TRBJ2-1	-	TRBD1	CASSRDRGGYNEQFF	TGTGCCAGCAGTCGGGACAGGGGGGGTTACAATGAGCAGTTCTTC
TRBV2	TRBJ2-1	-	-	CASRIRLVGDNEQFF	TGTGCCAGCAGGATCAGGCTGGTGGGGGACAATGAGCAGTTCTTC
TRBV12-3/TRBV12-4	TRBJ2-7	-	-	CASSPRSYEQYF	TGTGCCAGCAGTCCCCGCTCCTACGAGCAGTACTTC
TRBV7-9	TRBJ1-1	-	TRBD1	CASSKTGSSNTEAFF	TGTGCCAGCAGCAAGACAGGGTCCTCGAACACTGAAGCTTTCTTT
TRBV5-6	TRBJ2-1	-	TRBD2	CASSLLAGGYNEQFF	TGTGCCAGCAGCTTGCTGGCGGGGGGGTACAATGAGCAGTTCTTC
TRBV30	TRBJ1-5	-	-	CAWSEGHLSNQPQHF	TGTGCCTGGAGTGAGGGACACCTTAGCAATCAGCCCCAGCATTTT
TRBV3-1/TRBV3-2	TRBJ2-3	-	TRBD1	CASSQGDRADTQYF	TGTGCCAGCAGCCAGGGGGACAGGGCAGATACGCAGTATTTT
TRBV28	TRBJ1-2	-	TRBD1	CAGKPSGQLYGYTF	TGTGCCGGCAAACCCTCGGGACAGCTCTATGGCTACACCTTC
TRBV5-6	TRBJ2-1	-	-	CASSRHRVGEQFF	TGTGCCAGCAGCCGACACAGGGTCGGTGAGCAGTTCTTC
TRBV28	TRBJ2-5	-	TRBD2	CASSSTGTSQAPKETQYF	TGTGCCAGCAGTTCAACCGGGACTAGCCAGGCCCCCAAAGAGACCCAGTACTTC
TRBV15	TRBJ2-7	once	TRBD1	CATSSGQGGDEQYF	TGTGCCACCAGCTCCGGACAGGGGGGTGACGAGCAGTACTTC
TRBV2	TRBJ2-2	-	TRBD1	CASSEDRVGNTGELFF	TGTGCCAGCAGTGAGGACAGGGTTGGGAACACCGGGGAGCTGTTTTTT
TRBV6-5	TRBJ2-2	-	-	CASSPITGTGELFF	TGTGCCAGCAGCCCCATTACAGGGACCGGGGAGCTGTTTTTT
TRBV6-5	TRBJ1-4	once	-	CASSYSGTVSEKLFF	TGTGCCAGCAGTTATTCCGGGACTGTCAGCGAAAAACTGTTTTTT
TRBV28	TRBJ1-3	-	-	CASRGAGDSGNTIYF	TGTGCCAGCAGGGGGGCCGGGGACTCTGGAAACACCATATATTTT
TRBV5-6	TRBJ2-7	once	TRBD2	CASSFWGGYEQYF	TGTGCCAGCAGCTTCTGGGGGGGCTACGAGCAGTACTTC
TRBV28	TRBJ2-7	-	TRBD1	CASTTGGYEQYF	TGTGCCAGCACTACAGGGGGCTACGAGCAGTACTTC
TRBV3-1/TRBV3-2	TRBJ1-3	few	TRBD1	CASSQVPGQFSGNTIYF	TGTGCCAGCAGCCAAGTCCCGGGACAGTTCTCTGGAAACACCATATATTTT
TRBV10-3	TRBJ2-1	-	TRBD2	CAISESASGAYNEQFF	TGTGCCATCAGTGAGTCTGCTAGCGGGGCCTACAATGAGCAGTTCTTC
TRBV6-6	TRBJ1-4	-	-	CASSYSNEKLFF	TGTGCCAGCAGTTACTCTAATGAAAAACTGTTTTTT
TRBV7-9	TRBJ1-2	-	TRBD1	CASSLRQGLGGYTF	TGTGCCAGCAGCTTACGACAGGGCCTCGGGGGCTACACCTTC
TRBV9	TRBJ2-3	-	-	CASSPSAVTTDTQYF	TGTGCCAGCAGCCCCTCAGCCGTCACTACAGATACGCAGTATTTT
TRBV2	TRBJ1-2	-	-	CASTSLPEYGYTF	TGTGCCAGCACCTCACTGCCCGAGTATGGCTACACCTTC
TRBV7-2	TRBJ2-7	-	-	CASSLRVTAPYEQYF	TGTGCCAGCAGCTTAAGGGTGACAGCTCCCTACGAGCAGTACTTC
TRBV13	TRBJ1-6	-	-	CASSFRTLFPSPLHF	TGTGCCAGCAGCTTCAGGACCCTGTTCCCTTCACCCCTCCACTTT
TRBV12-3/TRBV12-4	TRBJ2-2	-	-	CASSLSGRKLFF	TGTGCCAGCAGTTTATCCGGGCGCAAACTATTTTTT
TRBV11-3	TRBJ1-5	-	-	CASSPGGHYSNQPQHF	TGTGCCAGCAGCCCCGGGGGTCATTATAGCAATCAGCCCCAGCATTTT
TRBV7-2	TRBJ2-1	-	-	CASSSNPFSYGEQFF	TGTGCCAGCAGCTCCAACCCCTTTTCTTACGGTGAGCAGTTCTTC
TRBV2	TRBJ2-1	few	-	CASSRSQSLDEQFF	TGTGCCAGCAGTCGTAGTCAGTCTTTGGATGAGCAGTTCTTC
TRBV4-2	TRBJ2-2	-	-	CASSQGGGANTGELFF	TGTGCCAGCAGCCAAGGTGGCGGGGCGAACACCGGGGAGCTGTTTTTT